This record looks at one T cell receptor (beta chain) sequence and its context. Its antigen target is currently unknown. Per-nucleotide qualities are absent, and no much larger clonotype sits a single base away. These data originate in a study of fetal regulatory T cell absence and autoimmunity (dated by TCRdb to about 2017). For the wider study: Autoimmunity of the exocrine pancreas was seen in the IPEX patients even though clinical diabetes was absent.

Genomic DNA from frozen pancreas tissue was processed for repertoire sequencing. The DNeasy Blood and Tissue Kit was used to extract roughly 1.9-3.4 ug of genomic DNA from either umbilical cord blood or frozen pancreas. TCRbeta CDR3 regions were amplified and barcoded by two-step multiplex PCR on the immunoSEQ human TCRbeta survey platform. Illumina instruments were used to sequence the libraries, and IgH from the same samples was sequenced in parallel. Processing in the source paper ran as follows. Raw reads were filtered against IMGT V, D, J definitions and binned by a nearest-neighbor algorithm to remove PCR and sequencing errors. Clones were defined as identical nucleotide sequences, and differential abundance between tissues was assessed by per-clone Fisher exact tests with a pFDR threshold of p<0.01. A minimum inclusion filter of 10 in either sample excluded clones with frequencies too low for statistical inference. The immunoSEQ Analyzer was used for pairwise clonal comparisons, while IMGT tools were used to assess gene family usage. TCRdb's version of the immuneACCESS table is confined to in-frame rearrangements and falls short of the full clone set. An unresolved V gene accounts for under half of the shortfall where checked; the remainder is of unknown origin. That table furnishes V, J and clone size, whereas the DNA furnished D and trimming. This sample holds some 87,000 clones; about three quarters were observed only once. The ten biggest clones cover 2% of the sample.

Deletion took 0 bases off V and 4 bases off J, with a span of 9 bases between the germline ends. As encoded in the germline V gene, CDR1 is LGHNA while CDR2 is YSLEER. Reading from cysteine to phenylalanine, the CDR3 counts 14 amino acids. Just CDR3 DNA is preserved here, 42 bases in frame from base 1. On the study overall, not on this receptor specifically: Significant oligoclonal enrichment of the TCR compartment was observed in pancreas versus cord blood, with some top clones enriched more than 90-fold. The oligoclonal enrichment was interpreted as support for antigen-driven autoimmunity in the pancreas before birth in IPEX syndrome. Cord blood and pancreas had broadly similar TRB gene family usage, resembling published neonatal and adult repertoires.

This receptor was obtained from a male donor with IPEX syndrome. This receptor chain uses TRBV4-3 and TRBJ1-2; the D region possibly corresponds to TRBD1 (6 bases align). The specimen sequenced was pancreas tissue. The CDR3 corresponds to CASSQDWGPYGYTF. The DNA is TGCGCCAGCAGCCAAGATTGGGGGCCCTATGGCTACACCTTC.